This T cell receptor beta chain was profiled in a study of human T cells and chemical hapten exposure. The wider study: Patch tests delivered 0.01% DPC to the upper back and were evaluated at 6 days.

Points from the study as a whole: Having alopecia, the donors may differ immunologically from healthy people.

This clonotype was detected ten times or more. Its antigen is not identified. The library labeled individual cDNA molecules by adding unique molecular identifiers to them. One entry per CDR3 protein, called by TCRdb with MiXCR from the RACE reads. The sample includes about 400,000 distinct CDR3 sequences, around 6% of them seen just once. Germline V lookup: CDR1 KGHSH, CDR2 LQKENI. With 0 bases removed from V and 0 bases from J, the gap between germline ends came to 14 bases. This CDR3 spans 17 amino acids. Sample time point: patch test 2, 6 weeks after DPC sensitization. Treatment given: therapeutic diphenylcyclopropenone sensitization with weekly scalp DPC. Samples of blood were obtained prior to the application of each patch test.

This chain uses TRBV18 with TRBJ1-1; weak D call: TRBD1 (5 bases). The sequence derives from a woman younger than 35 with alopecia areata. Some clones in this sample may be carry-over from other donors' samples. The starting material was whole blood, obtained in connection with sensitization to the hapten diphenylcyclopropenone (DPC). CDR3 DNA sequence: TGTGCCAGCTCACCACCTAACTTCGACAGAATGAACACTGAAGCTTTCTTT. Its protein product is CASSPPNFDRMNTEAFF.